The 21 T cell receptor beta chains listed next were all sequenced from one sample in a study of CD8 T cells in ankylosing spondylitis. TCRdb used MiXCR to reprocess the 5' RACE reads, holding one entry per CDR3 protein. The table includes about 42,000 distinct CDR3 sequences, roughly 2.5% detected once. Sequencing was done on a sample of blood, either unsorted or a sorted T cell fraction (not recorded which). The receptors were gathered from a male donor with ankylosing spondylitis or in good health (not recorded which).

The chain carries TRBV9 and TRBJ2-7; D tentatively reads TRBD1 or TRBD2 (5 bases each). This CDR3 is built from 14 residues. CDR1 and CDR2 from the germline V gene are SGDLS and YYNGEE. The V end was cut by 3 bases, the J end by 5 bases, with 15 bases between. The CDR3 reads CASSERGVGDEQYF. CDR3 nucleotide sequence: TGTGCCAGCAGCGAGAGGGGTGTGGGTGACGAGCAGTACTTC.

Note on this clonotype: This sequence may be a read error, since a much larger clone differs from it by one base. In nucleotides, the CDR3 is TGTCCCAGCAGCCCCAAACTTTTGGGGCCCGGTGATACGCAGTATTTT. It translates to CPSSPKLLGPGDTQYF. This chain links TRBV9 with TRBJ2-3; possible D gene TRBD1, 5 bases. The CDR3 sequence is 16 residues long. Germline values: CDR1 SGDLS, CDR2 YYNGEE.

In its sample, this clonotype was seen many times. The chain couples TRBV9 to TRBJ1-1; D unresolved. CDR3 length: 13 residues. V dropped 4 bases and J dropped 0 bases, with 7 bases sitting between them. In germline, CDR1 is SGDLS, CDR2 YYNGEE. The CDR3 region has the DNA TGTGCCAGCAGCAGGATCATGAACACTGAAGCTTTCTTT. It specifies CASSRIMNTEAFF.

This clonotype was detected many times. The chain combines TRBV9 with TRBJ2-1; D tentatively reads TRBD1 or TRBD2 (5 bases each). Trimming removed 3 bases from V and 0 bases from J, with 19 bases in between. The CDR3 is 18 amino acids. Germline CDR1 reads SGDLS; CDR2 reads YYNGEE. CDR3 residues: CASSGGVEGPLSYNEQFF. In nucleotides, the CDR3 is TGTGCCAGCAGCGGTGGGGTAGAGGGGCCGCTCTCCTACAATGAGCAGTTCTTC.

This clonotype showed up many times. The CDR3 protein is CASSPYRTTGNEQFF. DNA of the CDR3: TGTGCCAGCAGCCCCTACAGGACCACGGGCAATGAGCAGTTCTTC. The chain couples TRBV9 to TRBJ2-1, with D perhaps TRBD1 (5 bases). Germline V gene sequence: CDR1 SGDLS, CDR2 YYNGEE. The ends were cut back, 4 bases at V and 6 bases at J, with 17 bases in the middle. The CDR3 has 15 amino acids.

The table lists this clonotype with many counts. V gene TRBV9 combines with J gene TRBJ1-5; D not certain. Per the germline V gene, CDR1 is SGDLS and CDR2 is YYNGEE. The CDR3 spans 15 residues. V dropped 0 bases and J dropped 2 bases, with 9 bases sitting between them. CDR3 DNA: TGTGCCAGCAGCGTAGGTGGGTCAGGCAATCAGCCCCAGCATTTT. Translated: CASSVGGSGNQPQHF.

This clonotype was recorded many times. The chain has TRBV9 and TRBJ2-1, with 7 bases matching TRBD1. Germline V lookup: CDR1 SGDLS, CDR2 YYNGEE. The CDR3 is made up of 13 amino acids. Unmatched junction bases numbered 4, after V lost 0 bases and J lost 10 bases. CDR3 DNA: TGTGCCAGCAGCGTAGCAGGGGGTTTCGAGCAGTTCTTC. This translates into CASSVAGGFEQFF.

At least ten counts were recorded for this clonotype. This chain connects TRBV9 to TRBJ1-1; D unclear. This CDR3 has 15 residues. The V gene's germline CDR1 is SGDLS and CDR2 YYNGEE. With 4 bases removed from V and 1 base from J, the gap between germline ends came to 14 bases. CDR3 sequence: CASSPIPWGNTEAFF. CDR3 bases: TGTGCCAGCAGCCCCATCCCATGGGGGAACACTGAAGCTTTCTTT.

About this clonotype: A read error may account for a junction end that differs from germline. This sequence joins TRBV20-1 and TRBJ2-1, with 11 bases lining up with TRBD2. This CDR3 has 17 residues. The germline V gene has CDR1 DFQATT and CDR2 SNEGSKA (reference sequence). CDR3 residues: CCAKGLAVRSSYNEQFF. The CDR3 DNA reads as TGCTGTGCTAAGGGACTAGCGGTTAGGAGCTCCTACAATGAGCAGTTCTTC.

This clonotype turned up a few times. This rearrangement joins TRBV9 to TRBJ2-5, with a weak D call TRBD1 (5 bases). V lost 1 base, J lost 5 bases, and 15 bases lay in between. The CDR3 loop spans 15 amino acids. Per germline, CDR1 SGDLS and CDR2 YYNGEE. The CDR3 nucleotides are TGTGCCAGCAGCGTATCCAGGGTACCTATGGAGACCCAGTACTTC. Its protein is CASSVSRVPMETQYF.

This sequence joins TRBV9 and TRBJ2-7; no clear D gene. The V and J ends lost 5 bases and 0 bases respectively, with 12 bases between them. This CDR3 contains 14 residues. The germline V gene has CDR1 SGDLS and CDR2 YYNGEE. The CDR3 reads CASSSSPSSYEQYF. The CDR3 DNA sequence: TGTGCCAGCAGTTCGAGTCCTAGCTCCTACGAGCAGTACTTC.

The table lists this clonotype with many counts. The chain couples TRBV9 to TRBJ2-5; either TRBD1 or TRBD2 may supply D (5 bases each). CDR3 size: 15 residues. Trimming removed 0 bases from V and 3 bases from J, with 12 bases in between. Germline CDR1 SGDLS, CDR2 YYNGEE. CDR3 amino acids: CASSVELGPEETQYF. DNA of the CDR3: TGTGCCAGCAGCGTAGAATTGGGACCGGAAGAGACCCAGTACTTC.

This clonotype was observed many times. This chain uses TRBV9 with TRBJ2-1, with TRBD2 matching over 12 bases. V was clipped by 3 bases and J by 1 base; unmatched bases: 14. CDR3 length equals 20 residues. The germline gives CDR1 SGDLS, CDR2 YYNGEE. The CDR3 sequence: CASSAGWGASGRGSYNEQFF. CDR3 nucleotide sequence: TGTGCCAGCAGCGCCGGGTGGGGCGCTAGCGGGAGGGGGTCCTACAATGAGCAGTTCTTC.

This clonotype was recorded at least ten times. The rearrangement links TRBV9 to TRBJ2-1; D gene unclear. The CDR3 sequence is 19 residues long. The V and J ends lost 0 bases and 0 bases respectively, with 19 bases between them. Germline loops: CDR1 SGDLS, CDR2 YYNGEE. The DNA for the CDR3 is TGTGCCAGCAGCGTAGGAGGTTCGGGCGGAAGATCCTCCTACAATGAGCAGTTCTTC. Residues: CASSVGGSGGRSSYNEQFF. The complete variable domain, with remaining parts taken from reference TRBV9 and TRBJ2-1, reads DSGVTQTPKHLITATGQRVTLRCSPRSGDLSVYWYQQSLDQGLQFLIQYYNGEERAKGNILERFSAQQFPDLHSELNLSSLELGDSALYFCASSVGGSGGRSSYNEQFFGPGTRLTVL.

Many counts were recorded for this clonotype. The chain is built from TRBV9 and TRBJ2-5; D is unresolved. CDR3 length: 15 residues. The V and J ends lost 0 bases and 5 bases respectively, with 14 bases between them. The V gene's germline CDR1 is SGDLS and CDR2 YYNGEE. CDR3 DNA sequence: TGTGCCAGCAGCGTAGGGGCAGGCCTCAAGGAGACCCAGTACTTC. This codes for CASSVGAGLKETQYF.

This clonotype turned up a few times. This rearrangement joins TRBV9 to TRBJ1-1, with no clear D. There are 13 residues in the CDR3. Between the trimmed V and J ends, which lost 3 bases and 5 bases, there was a span of 11 bases. Germline lookup yields CDR1 SGDLS and CDR2 YYNGEE. In DNA form, the CDR3 reads TGTGCCAGCAGCGGCACCGGGCGGACTGAAGCTTTCTTT. Protein sequence: CASSGTGRTEAFF.

This clonotype was counted many times. The chain combines TRBV9 with TRBJ2-1; 7 bases map to TRBD1. V dropped 2 bases and J dropped 4; count of bases not matched to a gene: 9. The germline gives CDR1 SGDLS, CDR2 YYNGEE. This CDR3 has 16 residues. The CDR3 DNA is TGTGCCAGCAGCGTGGGGGACAGTAGCTTTTACAATGAGCAGTTCTTC. Protein sequence: CASSVGDSSFYNEQFF.

This clonotype counts as medium-sized (0.01 to 0.1%). This chain uses TRBV9 with TRBJ2-3; TRBD2 agrees at 11 bases. This CDR3 comprises 16 residues. V shed 4 bases and J 4 bases; nucleotides not matched to a gene: 8. Germline CDR1 is SGDLS and CDR2 is YYNGEE. Written as DNA, the CDR3 is TGTGCCAGCAGCCCGACTAGCGGGAAAGCGGCAGATACGCAGTATTTT. Translating gives CASSPTSGKAADTQYF. The complete variable domain, with remaining parts taken from reference TRBV9 and TRBJ2-3, reads DSGVTQTPKHLITATGQRVTLRCSPRSGDLSVYWYQQSLDQGLQFLIQYYNGEERAKGNILERFSAQQFPDLHSELNLSSLELGDSALYFCASSPTSGKAADTQYFGPGTRLTVL.

This clonotype has at least ten counts. The rearrangement uses TRBV9 and TRBJ2-3; D ambiguous. CDR1 is SGDLS and CDR2 is YYNGEE in the germline V gene. Deletions cut 3 bases from V and 6 bases from J, with 8 bases between. The CDR3 sequence is 12 residues long. The CDR3, as DNA: TGTGCCAGCAGCGCCCAGTTCGATACGCAGTATTTT. Translation: CASSAQFDTQYF. Using reference TRBV9 and TRBJ2-3 for the parts outside the CDR3, the full variable domain is DSGVTQTPKHLITATGQRVTLRCSPRSGDLSVYWYQQSLDQGLQFLIQYYNGEERAKGNILERFSAQQFPDLHSELNLSSLELGDSALYFCASSAQFDTQYFGPGTRLTVL.

This clonotype was counted many times. The chain uses TRBV9 and TRBJ2-3; D is perhaps TRBD2 (5 bases). Looked up from germline, CDR1 is SGDLS and CDR2 is YYNGEE. V shed 0 bases and J shed 0 bases, with 8 bases lying between them. This CDR3 has 15 amino acids. Here the CDR3 reads CASSVGSSSTDTQYF. Written as DNA, the CDR3 is TGTGCCAGCAGCGTAGGGTCTAGCAGCACAGATACGCAGTATTTT. Full variable domain (missing parts from reference TRBV9 and TRBJ2-3): DSGVTQTPKHLITATGQRVTLRCSPRSGDLSVYWYQQSLDQGLQFLIQYYNGEERAKGNILERFSAQQFPDLHSELNLSSLELGDSALYFCASSVGSSSTDTQYFGPGTRLTVL.

This clonotype was recorded once. This may arise from a read error, as a much more abundant clone is one base away. V usage is TRBV9 and J usage is TRBJ1-1; D remains ambiguous. V dropped 4 bases and J dropped 4 bases, with 8 bases sitting between them. The CDR3 extends over 12 amino acids. Germline CDR1 and CDR2: SGDLS and YYNGEE. The CDR3 is CASSSPATEAFF. The CDR3 nucleotides are TGTGCCAGCAGCAGTCCGGCCACTGAAGCTTTCTTT.